What follows describes a single TCR beta chain. TCRdb's table, derived via immunoSEQ multiplex PCR, lists solely in-frame clones and lacks some. The data contain some 140,000 clones, about four fifths of them singletons. The CDR3 extends over 15 amino acids. The trim removed 2 bases at V and 1 base at J, leaving 2 bases unmatched. Germline lookup yields CDR1 LNHNV and CDR2 YYDKDF (reference sequence). The participants were between about 18 and 90 years old and came from under 25 US areas. Cohorts were based on clinical histories the participants reported. This record comes from a study of blood T cell repertoires in COVID-19. For the study at large: Specimens from acute and convalescent COVID-19 originated in the United States, Italy and Spain. Sources were T cells, B-cell-depleted T cells, or PBMCs; the material itself was cDNA or gDNA.

The sample was PBMCs or T cells enriched from blood (not recorded which). V is TRBV15 and J is TRBJ2-3, with 8 bases matching TRBD2. This TCR came from a man between 35 and 55 years old with acute COVID-19. The CDR3 bases are TGTGCCACCAGCAGAAGCGGGAGCCGCACAGATACGCAGTATTTT. Protein: CATSRSGSRTDTQYF.